The subject of this entry is one TCR beta chain. The clone's antigen remains unknown. No much larger clone is present one base from it, and per-base qualities are unavailable. Patients chosen for sequencing had shown expansion of CD8+CD57+ cells by flow cytometry. Every patient had severe acquired aplastic anemia, diagnosed using the International Study of Aplastic Anemia and Agranulocytosis and Camitta criteria. Patients had received no therapy at the time of blood sampling. In this study, sorted CD4+ and CD8+ T cells from the blood of healthy subjects and of severe aplastic anemia patients had their TCR repertoires deep-sequenced. In the USA, patient enrollment took place under clinicaltrials.gov protocols 00001620, 01623167, 00001397, 00071045, 00081523 and 00961064. Ficoll-Paque density gradient centrifugation was used to isolate peripheral blood mononuclear cells. Before DNA extraction, CD4+ and CD8+ T cells were sorted with FACS or magnetic beads.

Here V drops 4 bases and J drops 4 bases, and the junction holds 5 bases not matched to any gene. Reading from cysteine to phenylalanine, the CDR3 counts 14 amino acids. Only the CDR3 DNA is retained, 42 bases long and in frame from the first base. Looking up the germline V gene yields CDR1 SGDLS and CDR2 YYNGEE. This sample is part of a study of CD8+CD57+ T cells in acquired aplastic anemia (dated 2018 in TCRdb). A note on the overall study: A mean of approximately 3 ug of DNA, ranging from roughly 0.19 to 27.4 ug, was extracted from sorted CD4+ and CD8+ cells. CD8+CD57+ expansion was defined as a frequency above the mean frequency observed in healthy subjects.

The research as a whole found: Although some 28 CD8+ CDR3 sequences were shared by patients and controls, these sequences appeared highly expressed in patients and within the immunodominant clones of patients. CD8+ Simpson's diversity did not differ significantly between patients and healthy controls (P=0.060).

TCR beta VDJ combination and CDR3 sequence profiling used genomic DNA as the template. TCR repertoire sequencing was run on an Illumina HiSeq 2000. Per the authors' processing: TRBV/TRBJ rearrangement plots, CDR3 size and DJ length profiles, and Simpson's diversity index were used to evaluate the repertoires. The most abundant DNA sequence in the deep sequencing data was defined as the immunodominant clone. CDR3 amino acid sequences were checked for sharing across subjects and were also compared against the VDJdb database and published repertoires. TCRdb reprocessing: public reads trimmed at Q25 with fastp, clones called with MiXCR, in-frame beta chains kept. Rows with one shared CDR3 protein collapse into an entry with the most common genes and DNA. TCRdb, not the authors, supplied the V and J calls. Present in this sample are 200,000 to 300,000 distinct CDR3 sequences, 70% to 85% of which were seen just once. The top ten hold approximately 40% of the sample.

Sequencing was done on a sample of sorted CD4+, CD8+, or CD8+CD57+ T cells (not recorded which) from PBMCs. The sequence links TRBV9 to TRBJ2-7; 10 central bases correspond to TRBD1. The sequence came from a human donor with aplastic anemia. The CDR3 protein: CASSQGQGGYEQYF. The bases are TGTGCCAGCAGCCAAGGACAGGGGGGATACGAGCAGTACTTC.